This TCR beta chain was sequenced during a study of OX40 agonist ivuxolimab in advanced cancers. Background on the study: Melanoma, hepatocellular carcinoma, head and neck or renal cell cancer occurred in dose-escalation patients. The dose-escalation cohort was approximately 81% male, with a mean age of 60 years, ranging roughly 20 to 90. Study observations and caveats: CD8+ T cells averaged more expanded clones than CD4+. The specificity for antigen of the expanded peripheral T cells was not determined.

As regards this clone: Its antigen is currently unknown.

The assay was immunoSEQ multiplex PCR, and TCRdb's table has in-frame clones only and misses some. This sample carries under 80,000 clones, approximately 85% of them seen once, and the ten largest clones take approximately 2%. The CDR3 runs to 14 residues. Germline lookup yields CDR1 SGHRS and CDR2 YFSETQ. V lost 0 bases to trimming and J lost 1 base, with 7 bases between them. This TCR derives from an adult with an advanced solid tumor such as melanoma, head and neck, liver or kidney cancer. Here the sequenced sample was CD4+ or CD8+ T cells sorted from blood, taken in a trial of the OX40 agonist ivuxolimab. The chain links TRBV5-1 to TRBJ1-1; the D is unclear. CDR3 sequence reads: CASSLGTGNTEAFF. CDR3 bases: TGCGCCAGCAGCTTGGGAACGGGGAACACTGAAGCTTTCTTT.